Reported below is one T cell receptor beta chain. The data derive from a study of control samples from healthy donors and cancer patients. The assay was immunoSEQ multiplex PCR, and TCRdb's table has in-frame clones only and misses some. The sample contains about 48,000 clones, over 90% of which appear only once. The CDR3 is made up of 14 amino acids. Between the trimmed V and J ends, which lost 2 bases and 0 bases, there was a span of 5 bases. Germline V gene data show CDR1 as MRHNA and CDR2 as SNTAGT. The source is a woman between 50 and 59 years old with head and neck cancer. Input material: PBMCs. J is TRBJ2-1 and V is TRBV6-4, with a weak D call TRBD1 (5 bases). This chain's CDR3 is CASSDDSSYNEQFF. The CDR3 DNA follows: TGTGCCAGCAGTGACGACAGCTCCTACAATGAGCAGTTCTTC.